These 24 T cell receptor beta chains share one sample of origin, sequenced in a study of OX40 agonist ivuxolimab in advanced cancers. Produced via immunoSEQ multiplex PCR; TCRdb's table is partial and in-frame only. The table records about 73,000 clones, around 90% of them present only once. The sequences come from CD4+ or CD8+ T cells sorted from blood, collected in a trial of the OX40 agonist ivuxolimab. The receptors come from an adult with an advanced solid tumor such as melanoma, head and neck, liver or kidney cancer.

The chain recombines TRBV7-9 with TRBJ2-6; 11 nucleotides agree with TRBD1. The germline V gene has CDR1 SEHNR and CDR2 FQNEAQ (reference sequence). V was pared by 5 bases and J by 3 bases, with 6 bases of the junction left unmatched. The CDR3 length is 17 residues. The CDR3 DNA reads as TGTGCCAGCAGCCCCGGGACAGGGGGAGGTGGGGCCAACGTCCTGACTTTC. It yields the protein CASSPGTGGGGANVLTF.

The chain employs TRBV9 and TRBJ2-7; 8 nucleotides align to TRBD2. There are 16 residues in the CDR3. Germline loops: CDR1 SGDLS, CDR2 YYNGEE. V dropped 0 bases and J dropped 1; count of bases not matched to a gene: 6. CDR3 protein: CASSVGVTSVSYEQYF. CDR3 DNA: TGTGCCAGCAGCGTAGGGGTGACTAGCGTTTCCTACGAGCAGTACTTC.

The chain recombines TRBV6-1 with TRBJ2-5; 8 nucleotides align to TRBD1. The CDR3 contains 16 residues. Germline V gives CDR1 MNHNS, CDR2 SASEGT. With V trimmed by 3 bases and J by 5 bases, 11 bases remained unmatched. The CDR3 DNA reads TGTGCCAGCAGTGATCCCCGGCAGGGGGCGCGGGAGACCCAGTACTTC. Residues: CASSDPRQGARETQYF.

V and J are TRBV11-3 and TRBJ1-1; maybe TRBD1 (5 bases). V lost 1 base, J lost 5 bases, and 14 bases lay in between. This CDR3 is 15 amino acids long. Germline CDR1 SGHNT, CDR2 YENEEA. CDR3 DNA: TGTGCCAGCAGCTTAGTGGGACTCCCACGGACTGAAGCTTTCTTT. This gives the protein CASSLVGLPRTEAFF.

This chain joins TRBV27 and TRBJ2-7; tentatively, D is TRBD2 (6 bases). Deletions cut 6 bases from V and 3 bases from J, with 15 bases between. This CDR3 region has 14 residues. Germline-derived CDR1 and CDR2 are MNHEY and SMNVEV (reference sequence). The CDR3 spells CASRRAGLSYEQYF. CDR3 DNA: TGTGCCAGCAGGAGGGCGGGACTCAGCTACGAGCAGTACTTC.

The chain is built from TRBV7-9 and TRBJ2-7; D unclear. The CDR3 runs 11 residues. Germline V gene lookup returns CDR1 SEHNR and CDR2 FQNEAQ (reference sequence). V gave up 4 bases and J gave up 6 bases, with 7 bases separating them. The CDR3 region is CASSSSGEQYF. In DNA, the CDR3 is TGTGCCAGCAGCTCCAGTGGCGAGCAGTACTTC.

This clone was counted between two and nine times. The chain has TRBV7-8 and TRBJ1-1; D gene unclear. The CDR3 is 13 amino acids. Germline CDR1 reads SGHVS; CDR2 reads FQNEAQ. V gave up 2 bases and J gave up 3 bases, with 7 bases separating them. The CDR3 region is CASSLRGHTEAFF. The CDR3 coding sequence is TGTGCCAGCAGCTTACGCGGGCACACTGAAGCTTTCTTT.

J is TRBJ2-1 and V is TRBV9; TRBD2 agrees at 8 bases. Per the germline V gene, CDR1 is SGDLS and CDR2 is YYNGEE. This CDR3 has 15 amino acids. Unmatched junction bases numbered 9, after V lost 0 bases and J lost 10 bases. The CDR3 nucleotides are TGTGCCAGCAGCGTAGAGAGTAGCGGGACCGTAGAGCAGTTCTTC. It translates to CASSVESSGTVEQFF.

This chain connects TRBV2 to TRBJ2-7; 9 bases map to TRBD2. From germline, CDR1 is SNHLY and CDR2 FYNNEI. This CDR3 is built from 16 residues. J gave up 3 bases and V 11 bases, and 17 bases lay outside the gene matches. CDR3 in DNA: TGTGCCGTCCGATCGGGGGTGGCTAGCGGGATCTACGAGCAGTACTTC. The encoded protein is CAVRSGVASGIYEQYF.

The chain has TRBV6-5 and TRBJ2-7; the match to TRBD1 covers 7 bases. CDR3 length: 14 amino acids. The J segment lost 6 bases and the V segment lost 6 bases, leaving 11 bases of the junction unmatched. CDR1 is MNHEY, CDR2 SVGAGI, per germline. CDR3 sequence reads: CASRFRQGRGEQYF. The CDR3 bases are TGTGCCAGCAGATTTCGACAGGGACGTGGCGAGCAGTACTTC.

This chain uses TRBV28 with TRBJ2-3, with D unclear. Trimming took off 6 bases at V and 0 bases at J, with 4 bases between the two ends. This CDR3 contains 12 residues. In germline, CDR1 is MDHEN, CDR2 SYDVKM. CDR3 amino acids: CASRSSTDTQYF. CDR3 DNA sequence: TGTGCCAGCAGGTCTAGCACAGATACGCAGTATTTT.

The V call is TRBV27, the J call TRBJ2-7; 9 bases map to TRBD1. Per germline, CDR1 MNHEY and CDR2 SMNVEV (reference sequence). V shed 6 bases and J 7 bases; nucleotides not matched to a gene: 13. CDR3 length: 15 amino acids. CDR3 protein: CASRAQRQGVGEQYF. In nucleotides, the CDR3 is TGTGCCAGCAGGGCTCAACGACAGGGGGTCGGGGAGCAGTACTTC.

V gene TRBV18 combines with J gene TRBJ1-5; D is perhaps TRBD1 (5 bases). This CDR3 has 12 amino acids. V shed 4 bases and J shed 5 bases, with 6 bases lying between them. The germline CDR1 and CDR2 sequences are KGHSH and LQKENI. CDR3 protein: CASSLGDQPQHF. CDR3 DNA sequence: TGTGCCAGCTCACTGGGGGATCAGCCCCAGCATTTT. The variable domain in full, completed from reference TRBV18 and TRBJ1-5, reads NAGVMQNPRHLVRRRGQEARLRCSPMKGHSHVYWYRQLPEEGLKFMVYLQKENIIDESGMPKERFSAEFPKEGPSILRIQQVVRGDSAAYFCASSLGDQPQHFGDGTRLSIL.

The J gene is TRBJ1-1, the V gene TRBV19, with D unclear. The V end was cut by 3 bases, the J end by 0 bases, with 8 bases between. The CDR3 contains 14 residues. Germline V CDR1 and CDR2: LNHDA, SQIVND (reference sequence). In DNA, the CDR3 is TGTGCCAGTAGTATTGGGTTACTGAACACTGAAGCTTTCTTT. It translates to CASSIGLLNTEAFF. The full variable domain, completed using reference TRBV19 and TRBJ1-1, is DGGITQSPKYLFRKEGQNVTLSCEQNLNHDAMYWYRQDPGQGLRLIYYSQIVNDFQKGDIAEGYSVSREKKESFPLTVTSAQKNPTAFYLCASSIGLLNTEAFFGQGTRLTVV.

The chain joins TRBV12-2 to TRBJ2-7; TRBD2 is the table's D call, not checked against the DNA. TRBV12-2 is termed a pseudogene. The CDR3 covers 18 residues. The CDR3: CASRPDGLAGGLSYEQYF. The CDR3, as DNA: TGTGCAAGTCGCCCAGATGGACTAGCGGGAGGACTCTCCTACGAGCAGTACTTC.

This clone has a single count. The V gene is TRBV29-1, the J gene TRBJ2-1; TRBD1 agrees at 9 bases. The germline CDR1 and CDR2 sequences are SQVTM and ANQGSEA. This CDR3 has 15 residues. V lost 1 base to trimming and J lost 10 bases; unmatched junction nucleotides: 11. Here the CDR3 DNA reads TGCAGCGTTGAAGGTTACGGGACAGGGCGGGAGGAGCAGTTCTTC. Amino acids: CSVEGYGTGREEQFF.

The chain recombines TRBV11-1 with TRBJ2-3; D unresolved. V was clipped by 2 bases and J by 1 base, with 10 bases between them. There are 15 residues in the CDR3. The germline V gene has CDR1 SGHAT and CDR2 FQDESV (reference sequence). In DNA form, the CDR3 reads TGTGCCAGCAGCTTAATTCTGAGCCGCACAGATACGCAGTATTTT. It is translated as CASSLILSRTDTQYF.

The chain has TRBV28 and TRBJ1-3, with a possible D match to TRBD1 (6 bases). The germline V and J ends were trimmed by 8 bases and 4 bases, with 18 bases remaining between them. The germline CDR1 and CDR2 sequences are MDHEN and SYDVKM. The CDR3 runs to 15 residues. CDR3 DNA sequence: TGTGCCAGCTTGGGAGGGGGGCGAACCGGAAACACCATATATTTT. Its protein product is CASLGGGRTGNTIYF.

This rearrangement joins TRBV5-6 to TRBJ2-7; D possibly corresponds to TRBD1 (6 bases). Trimming stripped 4 bases from V and 3 bases from J, with 8 bases between. The CDR3 covers 12 residues. Germline loops: CDR1 SGHDT, CDR2 YYEEEE. The CDR3: CASSVDSYEQYF. CDR3 nucleotide sequence: TGTGCCAGCAGCGTGGACAGCTACGAGCAGTACTTC. The whole variable domain, remainder taken from reference TRBV5-6 and TRBJ2-7, is DAGVTQSPTHLIKTRGQQVTLRCSPKSGHDTVSWYQQALGQGPQFIFQYYEEEERQRGNFPDRFSGHQFPNYSSELNVNALLLGDSALYLCASSVDSYEQYFGPGTRLTVT.

This clone turned up a few times. V gene TRBV4-1 combines with J gene TRBJ2-7; D may match TRBD1 or TRBD2 (5 bases each). The CDR3 has 15 residues. Trimming pared 1 base from V and 0 bases from J, leaving 10 bases between. Germline lookup yields CDR1 MGHRA and CDR2 YSYEKL. CDR3 sequence (DNA): TGCGCCAGCAGCCAAGTTACAGGACTCTCCTACGAGCAGTACTTC. Protein sequence: CASSQVTGLSYEQYF.

V gene TRBV10-3 combines with J gene TRBJ2-1; a weak D match, TRBD1 (6 bases). The CDR3 extends over 15 amino acids. V lost 3 bases and J 4 bases, leaving 13 bases between the germline ends. Germline values: CDR1 ENHRY, CDR2 SYGVKD. Written as DNA, the CDR3 is TGTGCCATCAGTGACCCCGGACAGCCTTACAATGAGCAGTTCTTC. Translation gives CAISDPGQPYNEQFF.

This clone is a singleton in its sample. The chain links TRBV9 to TRBJ2-1; 10 positions match TRBD2. Per the germline V gene, CDR1 is SGDLS and CDR2 is YYNGEE. The CDR3 totals 16 residues. Trimming cost V 0 bases and J 2 bases; bases outside gene matches: 2. CDR3 in amino acids: CASSVATSGTYNEQFF. The CDR3 DNA sequence: TGTGCCAGCAGCGTAGCAACTAGCGGGACCTACAATGAGCAGTTCTTC.

The genes are TRBV5-1 and TRBJ2-6; the D is unclear. V was shortened by 2 bases and J by 6 bases, with 6 bases between the two germline ends. This CDR3 has 13 residues. Germline lookup yields CDR1 SGHRS and CDR2 YFSETQ. Here the CDR3 DNA reads TGCGCCAGCAGCTTAGAGTTGGCCAACGTCCTGACTTTC. It translates to CASSLELANVLTF.

This chain connects TRBV6-5 to TRBJ2-7; TRBD1 agrees at 7 bases. V was pared by 6 bases and J by 3 bases, with 8 bases of the junction left unmatched. Per germline, CDR1 MNHEY and CDR2 SVGAGI. The CDR3 runs to 14 residues. CDR3 in amino acids: CASRKQGPNYEQYF. The CDR3 DNA reads as TGTGCCAGCAGAAAACAGGGGCCAAACTACGAGCAGTACTTC.